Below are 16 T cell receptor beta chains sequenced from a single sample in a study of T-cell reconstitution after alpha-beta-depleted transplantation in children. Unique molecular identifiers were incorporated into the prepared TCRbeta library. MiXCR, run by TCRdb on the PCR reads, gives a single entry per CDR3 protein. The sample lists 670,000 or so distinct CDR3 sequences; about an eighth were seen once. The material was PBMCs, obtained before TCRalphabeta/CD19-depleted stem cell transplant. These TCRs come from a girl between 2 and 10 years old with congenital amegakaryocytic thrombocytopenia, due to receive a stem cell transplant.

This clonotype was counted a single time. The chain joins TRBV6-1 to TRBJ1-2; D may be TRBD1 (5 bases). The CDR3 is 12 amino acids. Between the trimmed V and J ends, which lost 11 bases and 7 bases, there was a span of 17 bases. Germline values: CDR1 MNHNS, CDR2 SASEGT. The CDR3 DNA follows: TGTGCCGGGGGTCTACGTGGGCCTGGCTACACCTTC. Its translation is CAGGLRGPGYTF.

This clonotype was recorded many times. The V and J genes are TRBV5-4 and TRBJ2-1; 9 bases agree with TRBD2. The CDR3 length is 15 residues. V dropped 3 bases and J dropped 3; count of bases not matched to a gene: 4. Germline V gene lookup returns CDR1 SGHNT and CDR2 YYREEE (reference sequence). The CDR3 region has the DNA TGTGCCAGCAGCTATCTAGCGGGGAGCTACAATGAGCAGTTCTTC. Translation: CASSYLAGSYNEQFF. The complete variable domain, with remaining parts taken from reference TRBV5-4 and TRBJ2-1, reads ETGVTQSPTHLIKTRGQQVTLRCSSQSGHNTVSWYQQALGQGPQFIFQYYREEENGRGNFPPRFSGLQFPNYSSELNVNALELDDSALYLCASSYLAGSYNEQFFGPGTRLTVL.

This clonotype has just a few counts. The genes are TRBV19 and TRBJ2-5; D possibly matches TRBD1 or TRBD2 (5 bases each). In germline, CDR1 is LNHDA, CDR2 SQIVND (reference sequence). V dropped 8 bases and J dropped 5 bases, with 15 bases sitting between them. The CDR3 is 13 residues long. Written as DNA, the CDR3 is TGTGCCAGTGGGGACCTTCTGGAGGAGACCCAGTACTTC. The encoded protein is CASGDLLEETQYF.

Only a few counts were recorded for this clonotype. DNA of the CDR3: TGCAGTGCTTTCGGACAGGCCCTTAGCCCTTTTAACTATGGCTACACCTTC. As protein: CSAFGQALSPFNYGYTF. The V and J genes are TRBV20-1 and TRBJ1-2; 7 bases match TRBD1. Unmatched junction bases numbered 16, after V lost 5 bases and J lost 1 base. Germline assignment: CDR1 DFQATT and CDR2 SNEGSKA (reference sequence). The CDR3 is made up of 17 amino acids.

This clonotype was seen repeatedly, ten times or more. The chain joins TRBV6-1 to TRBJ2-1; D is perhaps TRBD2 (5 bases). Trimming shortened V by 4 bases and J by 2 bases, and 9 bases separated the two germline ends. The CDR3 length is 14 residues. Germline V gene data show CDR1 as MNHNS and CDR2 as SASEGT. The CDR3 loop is CASSVLAAYNEQFF. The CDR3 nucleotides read TGTGCCAGCAGTGTTCTAGCAGCCTACAATGAGCAGTTCTTC.

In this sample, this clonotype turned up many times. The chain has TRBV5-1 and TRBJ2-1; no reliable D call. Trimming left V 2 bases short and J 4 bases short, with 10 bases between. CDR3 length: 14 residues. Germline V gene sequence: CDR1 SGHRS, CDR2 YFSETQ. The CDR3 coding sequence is TGCGCCAGCAGCTTTTTCGGCTTGTACAATGAGCAGTTCTTC. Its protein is CASSFFGLYNEQFF.

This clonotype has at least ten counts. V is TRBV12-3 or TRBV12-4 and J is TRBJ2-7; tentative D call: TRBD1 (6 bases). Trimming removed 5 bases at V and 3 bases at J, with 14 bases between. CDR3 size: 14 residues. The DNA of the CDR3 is TGTGCCAGCAGTAGAAGGGGGATTCACTACGAGCAGTACTTC. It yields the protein CASSRRGIHYEQYF.

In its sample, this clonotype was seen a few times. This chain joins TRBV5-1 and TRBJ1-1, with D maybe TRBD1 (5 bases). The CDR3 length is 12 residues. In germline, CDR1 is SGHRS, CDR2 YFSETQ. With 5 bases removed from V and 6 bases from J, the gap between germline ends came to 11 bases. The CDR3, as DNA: TGCGCCAGCAGTTGGGGGGGTGCTGAAGCTTTCTTT. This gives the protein CASSWGGAEAFF. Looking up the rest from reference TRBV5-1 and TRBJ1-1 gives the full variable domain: KAGVTQTPRYLIKTRGQQVTLSCSPISGHRSVSWYQQTPGQGLQFLFEYFSETQRNKGNFPGRFSGRQFSNSRSEMNVSTLELGDSALYLCASSWGGAEAFFGQGTRLTVV.

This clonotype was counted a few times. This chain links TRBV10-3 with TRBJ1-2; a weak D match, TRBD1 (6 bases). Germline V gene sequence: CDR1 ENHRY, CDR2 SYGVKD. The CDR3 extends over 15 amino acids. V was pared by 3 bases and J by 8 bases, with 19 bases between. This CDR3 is CAISEQDRRKYGYTF. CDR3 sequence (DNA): TGTGCCATCAGTGAACAGGACAGAAGGAAGTACGGCTACACCTTC.

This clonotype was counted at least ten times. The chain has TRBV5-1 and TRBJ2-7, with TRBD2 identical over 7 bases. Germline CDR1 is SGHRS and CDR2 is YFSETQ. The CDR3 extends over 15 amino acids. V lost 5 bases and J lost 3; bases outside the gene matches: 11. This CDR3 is CASRRGEGINYEQYF. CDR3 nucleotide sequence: TGCGCCAGCAGAAGAGGGGAGGGGATTAACTACGAGCAGTACTTC.

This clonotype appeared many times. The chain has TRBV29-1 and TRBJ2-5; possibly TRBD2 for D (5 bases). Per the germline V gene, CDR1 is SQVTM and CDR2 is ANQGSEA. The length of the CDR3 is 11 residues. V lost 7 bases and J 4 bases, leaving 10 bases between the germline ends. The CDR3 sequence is CSAGVRETQYF. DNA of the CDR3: TGCAGCGCCGGGGTCAGAGAGACCCAGTACTTC. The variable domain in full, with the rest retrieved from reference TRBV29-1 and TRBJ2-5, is SAVISQKPSRDICQRGTSLTIQCQVDSQVTMMFWYRQQPGQSLTLIATANQGSEATYESGFVIDKFPISRPNLTFSTLTVSNMSPEDSSIYLCSAGVRETQYFGPGTRLLVL.

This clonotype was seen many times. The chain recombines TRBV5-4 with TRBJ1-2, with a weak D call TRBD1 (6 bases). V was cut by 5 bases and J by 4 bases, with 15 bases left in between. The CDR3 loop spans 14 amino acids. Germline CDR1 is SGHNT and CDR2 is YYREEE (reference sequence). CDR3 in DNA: TGTGCCAGCAGGGTCCAGGGGATGGGCTATGGCTACACCTTC. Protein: CASRVQGMGYGYTF.

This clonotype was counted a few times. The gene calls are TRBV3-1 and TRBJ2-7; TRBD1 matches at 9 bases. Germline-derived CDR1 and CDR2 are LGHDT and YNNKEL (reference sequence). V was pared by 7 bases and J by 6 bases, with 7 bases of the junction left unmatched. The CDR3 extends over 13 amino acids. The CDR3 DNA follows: TGTGCCAGCACCCGAGGGACAGGGAGCGAGCAGTACTTC. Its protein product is CASTRGTGSEQYF.

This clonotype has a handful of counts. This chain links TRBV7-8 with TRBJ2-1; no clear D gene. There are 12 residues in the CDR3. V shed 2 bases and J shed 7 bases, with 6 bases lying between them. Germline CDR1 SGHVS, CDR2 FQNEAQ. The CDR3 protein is CASSLHGNEQFF. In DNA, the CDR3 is TGTGCCAGCAGCTTACATGGGAATGAGCAGTTCTTC.

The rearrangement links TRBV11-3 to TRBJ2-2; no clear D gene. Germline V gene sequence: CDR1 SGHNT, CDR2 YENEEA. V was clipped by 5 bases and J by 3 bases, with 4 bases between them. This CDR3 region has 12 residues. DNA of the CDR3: TGTGCCAGCAGCGCATACACCGGGGAGCTGTTTTTT. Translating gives CASSAYTGELFF.

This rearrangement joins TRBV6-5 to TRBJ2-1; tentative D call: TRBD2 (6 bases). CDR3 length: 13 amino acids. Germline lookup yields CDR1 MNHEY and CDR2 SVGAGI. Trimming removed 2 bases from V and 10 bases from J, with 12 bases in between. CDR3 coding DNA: TGTGCCAGCAGTTACCCAGGAGGGAGGGAGCAGTTCTTC. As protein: CASSYPGGREQFF.